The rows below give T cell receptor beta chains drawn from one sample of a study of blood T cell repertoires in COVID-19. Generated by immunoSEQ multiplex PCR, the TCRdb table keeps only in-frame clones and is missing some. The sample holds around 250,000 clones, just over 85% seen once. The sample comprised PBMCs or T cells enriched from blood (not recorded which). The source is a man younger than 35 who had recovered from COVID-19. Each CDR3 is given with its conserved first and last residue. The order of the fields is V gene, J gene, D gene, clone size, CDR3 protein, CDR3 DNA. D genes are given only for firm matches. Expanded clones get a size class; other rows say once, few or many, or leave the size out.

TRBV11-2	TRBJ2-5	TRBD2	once	CASSFLSGGFQETQYF	TGTGCCAGCAGCTTTCTGAGCGGGGGATTCCAAGAGACCCAGTACTTC
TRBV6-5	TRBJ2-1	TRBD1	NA	CASSYETGGNEQFF	TGTGCCAGCAGTTACGAGACAGGGGGGAATGAGCAGTTCTTC
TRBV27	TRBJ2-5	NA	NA	CASSRQTSVETQYF	TGTGCCAGCAGCCGCCAGACTAGTGTGGAGACCCAGTACTTC
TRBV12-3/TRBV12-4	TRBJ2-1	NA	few	CASSRIIRGEQFF	TGTGCCAGCAGCCGAATCATTAGGGGCGAGCAGTTCTTC
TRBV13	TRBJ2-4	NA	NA	CASAQGLAKNIQYF	TGTGCCTCCGCGCAGGGGCTAGCCAAAAACATTCAGTACTTC
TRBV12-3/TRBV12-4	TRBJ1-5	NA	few	CASSLYGNQPQHF	TGTGCCAGCAGTTTATATGGCAATCAGCCCCAGCATTTT
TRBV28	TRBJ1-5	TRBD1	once	CASRFRRGHQPQHF	TGTGCCAGCAGATTTCGCAGGGGGCATCAGCCCCAGCATTTT
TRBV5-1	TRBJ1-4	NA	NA	CASSMGHTGNEKLFF	TGCGCCAGCAGCATGGGACACACGGGGAATGAAAAACTGTTTTTT
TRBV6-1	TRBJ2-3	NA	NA	CASSEFGEGGTDTQYF	TGTGCCAGCAGTGAATTTGGCGAGGGTGGCACAGATACGCAGTATTTT
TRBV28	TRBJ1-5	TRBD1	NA	CASRRRQGRQPQHF	TGTGCCAGCAGACGTCGACAGGGTAGACAGCCCCAGCATTTT
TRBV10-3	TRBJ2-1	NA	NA	CAIRTSSVDNEQFF	TGTGCCATCAGAACTAGCTCAGTGGACAATGAGCAGTTCTTC
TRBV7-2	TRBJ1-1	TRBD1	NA	CASSLGTAREAFF	TGTGCCAGCAGCTTGGGGACAGCGCGTGAAGCTTTCTTT
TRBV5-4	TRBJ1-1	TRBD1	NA	CASSRETGKNTEAFF	TGTGCCAGCAGCCGGGAGACAGGGAAGAACACTGAAGCTTTCTTT
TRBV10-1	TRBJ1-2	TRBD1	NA	CASSRGTGDGYTF	TGCGCCAGCAGCCGCGGGACAGGGGATGGCTACACCTTC
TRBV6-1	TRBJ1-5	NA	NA	CASSDGQLNQPQHF	TGTGCCAGCAGTGACGGACAGCTCAATCAGCCCCAGCATTTT
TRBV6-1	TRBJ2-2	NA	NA	CASSEWGGPAGELFF	TGTGCCAGCAGTGAATGGGGGGGGCCTGCCGGGGAGCTGTTTTTT
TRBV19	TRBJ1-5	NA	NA	CASSQGYNQPQHF	TGTGCCAGTAGTCAGGGTTACAATCAGCCCCAGCATTTT
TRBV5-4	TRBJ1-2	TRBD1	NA	CASSYDRGQGYGYTF	TGTGCCAGCAGCTACGACAGGGGGCAGGGCTATGGCTACACCTTC
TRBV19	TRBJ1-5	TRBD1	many	CASRGQGNQPQHF	TGTGCCAGTAGAGGACAGGGGAATCAGCCCCAGCATTTT
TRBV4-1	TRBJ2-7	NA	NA	CASSRSGRSNEQYF	TGCGCCAGCAGCCGTTCCGGGAGATCGAACGAGCAGTACTTC
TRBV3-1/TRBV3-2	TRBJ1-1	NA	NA	CASSQGYEAFF	TGTGCCAGCAGCCAAGGTTATGAAGCTTTCTTT
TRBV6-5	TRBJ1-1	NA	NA	CASSQLREREAFF	TGTGCCAGCAGTCAACTTCGGGAGCGTGAAGCTTTCTTT
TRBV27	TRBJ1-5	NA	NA	CASSYYSNQPQHF	TGTGCCAGCAGTTATTATAGCAATCAGCCCCAGCATTTT
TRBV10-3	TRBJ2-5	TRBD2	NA	CAISGIAGDNQETQYF	TGTGCCATCAGTGGCATAGCGGGGGACAACCAAGAGACCCAGTACTTC
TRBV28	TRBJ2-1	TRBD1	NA	CASSLEGGRRNEQFF	TGTGCCAGCAGTTTAGAAGGGGGCAGGCGCAATGAGCAGTTCTTC
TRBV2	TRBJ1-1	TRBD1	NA	CASTKGDRGRAEAFF	TGTGCCAGCACCAAAGGGGACAGAGGACGGGCTGAAGCTTTCTTT
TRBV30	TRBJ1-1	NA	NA	CAWMGGGDTEAFF	TGTGCCTGGATGGGCGGGGGGGACACTGAAGCTTTCTTT
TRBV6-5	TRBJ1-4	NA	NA	CASSLFRSNEKLFF	TGTGCCAGCAGCCTTTTCCGGTCGAATGAAAAACTGTTTTTT
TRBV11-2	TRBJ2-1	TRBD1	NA	CASSPSDRWDNEQFF	TGTGCCAGCAGCCCCTCGGACAGGTGGGACAATGAGCAGTTCTTC
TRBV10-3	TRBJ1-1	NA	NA	CAISDPGETVNTEAFF	TGTGCCATCAGCGACCCCGGAGAGACGGTGAACACTGAAGCTTTCTTT
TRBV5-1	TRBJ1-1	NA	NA	CASSRVRDISNTEAFF	TGCGCCAGCAGCCGAGTTCGGGACATAAGTAACACTGAAGCTTTCTTT
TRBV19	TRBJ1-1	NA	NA	CASRPGNTEAFF	TGTGCCAGTAGGCCCGGGAACACTGAAGCTTTCTTT
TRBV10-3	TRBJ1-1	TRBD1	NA	CATSPTGTNTEAFF	TGTGCCACCTCTCCGACAGGGACGAACACTGAAGCTTTCTTT
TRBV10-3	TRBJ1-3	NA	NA	CAVSGRDGNTIYF	TGTGCCGTTTCTGGACGGGATGGAAACACCATATATTTT
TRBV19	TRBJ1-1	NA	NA	CASSTGGVTEAFF	TGTGCCAGTAGTACCGGGGGAGTCACTGAAGCTTTCTTT